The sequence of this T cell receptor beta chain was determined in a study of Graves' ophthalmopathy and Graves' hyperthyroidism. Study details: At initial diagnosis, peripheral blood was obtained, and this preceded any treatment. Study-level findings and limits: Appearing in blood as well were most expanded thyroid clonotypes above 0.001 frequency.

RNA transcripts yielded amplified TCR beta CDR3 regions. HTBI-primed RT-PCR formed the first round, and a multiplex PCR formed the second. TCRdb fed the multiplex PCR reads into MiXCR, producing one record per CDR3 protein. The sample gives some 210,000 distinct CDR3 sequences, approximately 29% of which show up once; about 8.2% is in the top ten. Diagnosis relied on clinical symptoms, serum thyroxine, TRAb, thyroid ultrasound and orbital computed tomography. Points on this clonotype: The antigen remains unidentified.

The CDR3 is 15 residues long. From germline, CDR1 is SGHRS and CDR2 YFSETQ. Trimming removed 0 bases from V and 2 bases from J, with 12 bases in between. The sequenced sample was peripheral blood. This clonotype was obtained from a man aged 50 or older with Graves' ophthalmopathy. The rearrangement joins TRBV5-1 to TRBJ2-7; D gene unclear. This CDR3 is CASSLVGGLPYEQYF. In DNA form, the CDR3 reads TGCGCCAGCAGCTTGGTAGGCGGTCTCCCCTACGAGCAGTACTTC.